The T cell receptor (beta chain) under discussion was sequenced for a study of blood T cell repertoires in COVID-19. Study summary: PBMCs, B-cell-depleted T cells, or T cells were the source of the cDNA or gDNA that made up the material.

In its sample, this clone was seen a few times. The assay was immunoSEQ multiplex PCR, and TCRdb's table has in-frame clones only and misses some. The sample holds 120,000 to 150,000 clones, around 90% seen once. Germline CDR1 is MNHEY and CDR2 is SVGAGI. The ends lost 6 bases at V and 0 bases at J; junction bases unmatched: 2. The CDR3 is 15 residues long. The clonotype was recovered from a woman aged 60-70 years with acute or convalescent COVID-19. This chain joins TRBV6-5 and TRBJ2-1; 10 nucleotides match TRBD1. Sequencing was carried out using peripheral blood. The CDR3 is CASSGDRGSYNEQFF. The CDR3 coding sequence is TGTGCCAGCAGCGGGGACAGGGGCTCCTACAATGAGCAGTTCTTC.